This TCR beta chain comes out of a study of monozygotic twins with inflammatory bowel disease. Reprocessing the 5' RACE reads, TCRdb reports a single entry for every CDR3 protein and omits DNA. This listing includes some 200,000 distinct CDR3 sequences. The receptor was derived from a human donor with ulcerative colitis or Crohn's disease, or a healthy co-twin of an affected twin (not recorded which). The specimen sequenced was blood.

CDR3 residues: CASSPGQSTGELFF. This rearrangement joins TRBV11-2 to TRBJ2-2; the D gene TCRdb calls, TRBD1, cannot be checked with no DNA. The germline CDR1 and CDR2 sequences are SGHAT and FQNNGV. CDR3 length equals 14 residues.